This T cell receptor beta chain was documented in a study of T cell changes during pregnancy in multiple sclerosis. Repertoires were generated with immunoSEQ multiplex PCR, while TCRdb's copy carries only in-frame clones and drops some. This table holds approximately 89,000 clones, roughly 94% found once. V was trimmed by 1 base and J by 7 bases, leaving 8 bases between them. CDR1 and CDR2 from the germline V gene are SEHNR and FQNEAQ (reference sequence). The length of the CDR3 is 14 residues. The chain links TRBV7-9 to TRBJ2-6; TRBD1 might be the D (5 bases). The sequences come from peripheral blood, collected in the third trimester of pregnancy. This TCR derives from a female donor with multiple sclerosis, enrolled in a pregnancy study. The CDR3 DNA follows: TGTGCCAGCAGCTTAGATTGGGGCGCCAACGTCCTGACTTTC. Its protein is CASSLDWGANVLTF.